One sample yielded the 3 T cell receptor beta chains listed below, sequenced in a study of shared T cell receptors in the human thymus. Method: immunoSEQ multiplex PCR; TCRdb's copy keeps in-frame clones and lacks some. The profile shows 600,000 or so clones, more than 70% of them singletons. The sample was also linked to a second study, of human thymus T cells.

The sample consisted of thymocytes. These receptors came from a boy under two years old with a congenital heart defect.

The chain combines TRBV7-2 with TRBJ2-1; maybe TRBD2 (7 bases). Trimming pared 3 bases from V and 4 bases from J, leaving 16 bases between. The germline V gene encodes CDR1 SGHTA and CDR2 FQGNSA. This CDR3 is built from 16 residues. CDR3 in DNA: TGTGCCAGCAGCTTTAGGGAGGGGGACCTTTACAATGAGCAGTTCTTC. Amino acids: CASSFREGDLYNEQFF.

The chain combines TRBV2 with TRBJ2-7, with 10 bases lining up with TRBD2. Germline CDR1 reads SNHLY; CDR2 reads FYNNEI. CDR3 length: 15 residues. J was trimmed by 8 bases and V by 6 bases; bases with no gene match: 13. CDR3: CASRVKLAGNPQQYF. In nucleotides, the CDR3 is TGTGCCAGCAGGGTAAAACTAGCGGGGAACCCTCAGCAGTACTTC.

The chain has TRBV6-5 and TRBJ2-7; TRBD1 agrees at 7 bases. V trimming: 2 bases; J trimming: 2 bases; junction bases outside the gene matches: 6. CDR1 is MNHEY and CDR2 is SVGAGI in the germline V gene. The CDR3 has 15 amino acids. The CDR3 region has the DNA TGTGCCAGCAGTTACGCCGGGACAGCGCCCTACGAGCAGTACTTC. Amino acids: CASSYAGTAPYEQYF.